This T cell receptor (beta chain) was documented in a study of T cell responses to AZD1222 COVID-19 vaccine listed by TCRdb under 2021. As for the study more broadly: Because spike-specific TCR depth and breadth did not differ between the two schedules, AZD1222 recipients who got a second dose at roughly 4 weeks were pooled with those who got a second dose at roughly 12 weeks. A total of approximately 240 trial participants underwent TCR sequencing, of whom 207 received two doses of AZD1222 and 26 received two doses of the MenACWY control vaccine. Trial participants were enrolled into age subgroups of 18-55, 56-69 and 70-plus years, which contained around 140, 26 and 57 TCR-sequenced participants, respectively. The research as a whole found: After two AZD1222 doses, both the breadth and the depth of spike-specific TCRs were significantly higher than at day 0 and than in MenACWY recipients. The 56-69-year group was small, and its depth increase did not reach significance, likely because of low power. Participants were mostly white British, with more females than males. The authors suggested clonal diversity may have been underestimated. Reportedly, almost half of the unique spike-specific TCRs recognized epitopes lying outside the regions that are mutated in the B.1.351 and B.1.1.7 variants. Because no samples from the day 14 peak response were available, repertoires could be characterized only after the peak T cell response. The whole spike protein was spanned by vaccine-associated CD4 TCRs, and dominant responses were seen in regions 160-218 and 743-854. Conclusions about previously exposed vaccinees were limited because only six AZD1222 recipients were SARS-CoV-2 seropositive at baseline.

The CDR3 regions of human TCRbeta chains were subjected to immunosequencing. Concerning the study's data processing: Repertoire TCRs were checked for matches against a reference library of SARS-CoV-2-specific TCRs that had been generated using the MIRA antigen-specificity platform. Breadth was defined as the fraction of unique TCRs that were SARS-CoV-2-associated, and depth was defined as the fraction of total T cells that were SARS-CoV-2-associated. Using the MIRA data, each spike-specific TCR was mapped to the spike region that the TCR reacts to and placed in a CD4 or CD8 class. Log10-transformed breadth and depth values were compared by one-way ANOVA with Sidak's multiple comparisons tests. TCRdb's version of the immuneACCESS table is confined to in-frame rearrangements and falls short of the full clone set. An unresolved V gene accounts for under half of the shortfall where checked; the remainder is of unknown origin. V, J and clone size are taken as reported in that table, and D and trimming were inferred from the DNA itself. For this sample the table gives roughly 150,000 clones, of which 91% were detected only once. 4% to 5.5% of the sample rests with the top ten.

As to this clone: Its antigen is still unknown. Qualities for individual bases were not recorded, and no much larger clone is one base off.

In the paper's terms, the time point label means: baseline before first vaccination. Vaccinee samples came from UK trials COV001 and COV002, including a single-blind randomized controlled phase 2/3 trial of AZD1222 (ChAdOx1 nCoV-19) in healthy adults. For TCRbeta chain sequencing, PBMC samples from trial participants were taken at day 0 and at day 28 after the second dose. Via the germline V gene, CDR1 is SGHVS and CDR2 FNYEAQ. At the junction V is shortened by 2 bases and J by 8 bases; bases outside the gene matches: 17. The CDR3, from cysteine to phenylalanine, totals 19 residues. Only the CDR3 portion is preserved as DNA: 57 bases, with reading frame beginning at the first base.

The chain is encoded by TRBV7-6 joined to TRBJ2-1; the junction holds 11 bases that match TRBD2. This clonotype originated in an adult in good health. Here the sequenced sample was peripheral blood, taken on day 0 of AZD1222 vaccination. The DNA sequence follows: TGTGCCAGCAGCTTACCCCAAACCGGACTAGCGGGTGGGCACCATGAGCAGTTCTTC. This is translated as CASSLPQTGLAGGHHEQFF.